Shown below are 8 T cell receptor beta chains from a single sample sequenced in a study of CD8 T cells in Susac syndrome. cDNA came from around 0.5 to 1 ug RNA primed by random hexamers. Each CDR3 protein is one row after TCRdb ran MiXCR on the immunoSEQ multiplex PCR reads. The sample carries about 22,000 distinct CDR3 sequences, around 94% recorded once. The sample taken for sequencing was CD8+ T cells from PBMCs. The source of these receptors is a human donor in good health.

A single count supports this clonotype. This chain links TRBV20-1 with TRBJ1-6; 7 bases map to TRBD1. CDR1 and CDR2 from the germline V gene are DFQATT and SNEGSKA (reference sequence). J lost 7 bases, V lost 0 bases, and 6 bases had no gene match. The CDR3 sequence is 15 residues long. As DNA, the CDR3 is TGCAGTGCTAGAGAGACGGGACAGTTAAATTCACCCCTCCACTTT. Amino acid sequence: CSARETGQLNSPLHF.

This clonotype was counted a few times. The chain has TRBV20-1 and TRBJ2-3, with TRBD1 as a possible D gene (6 bases). Germline V gene data show CDR1 as DFQATT and CDR2 as SNEGSKA (reference sequence). Trimming cost V 3 bases and J 0 bases, with 22 bases left between them. The CDR3 is 18 amino acids. The CDR3 coding sequence is TGCAGTGCTAGGCTCCTCCCTTCGACAGGTTCTAGCACAGATACGCAGTATTTT. It yields the protein CSARLLPSTGSSTDTQYF.

The chain couples TRBV7-9 to TRBJ2-5; D is uncertain. V was cut by 5 bases and J by 0 bases, with 7 bases left in between. CDR1 and CDR2 (germline): SEHNR, FQNEAQ (reference sequence). This CDR3 has 13 amino acids. The CDR3 DNA is TGTGCCAGCAGCCCCAGGTACCAAGAGACCCAGTACTTC. Translating gives CASSPRYQETQYF.

This sequence joins TRBV4-1 and TRBJ2-7, with 10 bases identical to TRBD2. V was clipped by 4 bases and J by 5 bases; unmatched bases: 14. CDR3 length equals 17 residues. In germline, CDR1 is MGHRA, CDR2 YSYEKL. The DNA for the CDR3 is TGCGCCAGCAGCCCCAAAGGGGCTAGCGGGGGTAAAAACGAGCAGTACTTC. It translates to CASSPKGASGGKNEQYF.

This sequence joins TRBV29-1 and TRBJ2-1, with 7 positions matching TRBD1. CDR1 is SQVTM and CDR2 is ANQGSEA in the germline V gene. The CDR3 extends over 15 amino acids. Unmatched junction bases numbered 11, after V lost 5 bases and J lost 4 bases. The CDR3 sequence is CSVSRPGQNYNEQFF. CDR3 sequence (DNA): TGCAGCGTTTCCCGCCCGGGACAGAATTACAATGAGCAGTTCTTC.

The chain uses TRBV9 and TRBJ2-7, with 9 bases lining up with TRBD2. V lost 2 bases to trimming and J lost 5 bases; unmatched junction nucleotides: 5. The CDR3 runs 14 residues. Germline V gives CDR1 SGDLS, CDR2 YYNGEE. This CDR3 is CASSVSGGSHEQYF. CDR3 DNA: TGTGCCAGCAGCGTTAGCGGGGGATCTCACGAGCAGTACTTC.

This clonotype was seen once. A junction boundary mismatches the germline segment, possibly from a read error. This chain joins TRBV25-1 and TRBJ2-1, with D perhaps given as TRBD1 or TRBD2 (5 bases each). Germline V lookup: CDR1 MGHDK, CDR2 SYGVNS. The CDR3 is 14 amino acids. The CDR3 DNA follows: TGTGCCAGCAGTGTCCGGGGCGGTAGTAATGAGCAGTCCTTC. This encodes CASSVRGGSNEQSF.

The chain links TRBV5-4 to TRBJ1-2; 7 nucleotides agree with TRBD1. V shed 2 bases, J shed 5 bases, and the junction held 9 bases outside the gene matches. Germline assignment: CDR1 SGHNT and CDR2 YYREEE (reference sequence). The CDR3 contains 15 residues. In DNA, the CDR3 is TGTGCCAGCAGCTTATCTACCGGGACAGTTTATGGCTACACCTTC. This codes for CASSLSTGTVYGYTF.